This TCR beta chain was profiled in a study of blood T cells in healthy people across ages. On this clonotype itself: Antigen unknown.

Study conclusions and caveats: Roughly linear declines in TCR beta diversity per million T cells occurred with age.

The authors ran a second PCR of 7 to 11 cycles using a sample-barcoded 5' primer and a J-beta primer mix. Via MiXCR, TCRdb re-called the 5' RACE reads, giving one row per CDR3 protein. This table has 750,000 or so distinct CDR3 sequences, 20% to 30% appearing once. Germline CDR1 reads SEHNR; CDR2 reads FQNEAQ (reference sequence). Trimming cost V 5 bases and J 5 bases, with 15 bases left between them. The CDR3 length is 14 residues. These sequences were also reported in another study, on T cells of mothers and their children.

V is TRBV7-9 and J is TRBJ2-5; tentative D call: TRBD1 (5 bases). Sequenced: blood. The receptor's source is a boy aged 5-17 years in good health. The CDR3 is CASSPGAVPETQYF. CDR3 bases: TGTGCCAGCAGCCCTGGGGCAGTCCCTGAGACCCAGTACTTC. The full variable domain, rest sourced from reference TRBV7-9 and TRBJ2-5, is DTGVSQNPRHKITKRGQNVTFRCDPISEHNRLYWYRQTLGQGPEFLTYFQNEAQLEKSRLLSDRFSAERPKGSFSTLEIQRTEQGDSAMYLCASSPGAVPETQYFGPGTRLLVL.